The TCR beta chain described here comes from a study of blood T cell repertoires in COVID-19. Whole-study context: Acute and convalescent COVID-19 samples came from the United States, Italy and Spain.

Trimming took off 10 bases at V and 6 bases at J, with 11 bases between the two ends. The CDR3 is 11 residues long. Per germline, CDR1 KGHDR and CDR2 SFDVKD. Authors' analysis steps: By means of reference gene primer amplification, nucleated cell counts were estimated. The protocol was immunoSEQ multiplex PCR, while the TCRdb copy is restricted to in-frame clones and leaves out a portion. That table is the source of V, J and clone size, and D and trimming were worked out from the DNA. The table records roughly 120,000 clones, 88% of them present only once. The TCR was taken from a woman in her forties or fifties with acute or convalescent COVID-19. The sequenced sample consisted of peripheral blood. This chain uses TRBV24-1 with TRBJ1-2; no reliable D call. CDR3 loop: CATESVNGYTF. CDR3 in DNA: TGTGCCACAGAATCAGTGAATGGCTACACCTTC.